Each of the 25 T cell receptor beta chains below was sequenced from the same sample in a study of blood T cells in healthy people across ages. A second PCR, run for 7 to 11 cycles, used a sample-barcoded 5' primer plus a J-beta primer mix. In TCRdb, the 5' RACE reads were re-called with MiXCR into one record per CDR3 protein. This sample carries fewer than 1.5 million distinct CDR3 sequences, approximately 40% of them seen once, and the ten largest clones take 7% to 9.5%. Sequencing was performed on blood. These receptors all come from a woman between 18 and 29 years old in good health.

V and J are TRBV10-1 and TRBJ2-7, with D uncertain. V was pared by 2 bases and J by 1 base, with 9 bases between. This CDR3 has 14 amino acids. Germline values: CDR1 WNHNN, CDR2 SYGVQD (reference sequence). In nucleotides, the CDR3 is TGCGCCAGCAGTGAGGTCTTGCGGTCCTACGAGCAGTACTTC. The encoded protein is CASSEVLRSYEQYF.

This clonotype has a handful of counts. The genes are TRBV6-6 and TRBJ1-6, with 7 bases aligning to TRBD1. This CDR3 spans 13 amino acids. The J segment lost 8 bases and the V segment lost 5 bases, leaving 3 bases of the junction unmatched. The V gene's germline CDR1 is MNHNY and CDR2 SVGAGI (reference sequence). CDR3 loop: CASSSTGDSPLHF. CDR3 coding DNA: TGTGCCAGCAGTAGCACAGGGGATTCACCCCTCCACTTT.

The CDR3 DNA follows: TGCAGTGCCAAAGACGGGACTAACACCAATCAGCCCCAGCATTTT. Encoded protein: CSAKDGTNTNQPQHF. V gene TRBV20-1 combines with J gene TRBJ1-5; a weak D match, TRBD1 (5 bases). Germline V gene sequence: CDR1 DFQATT, CDR2 SNEGSKA (reference sequence). V dropped 6 bases and J dropped 3 bases, with 18 bases sitting between them. The CDR3 contains 15 residues.

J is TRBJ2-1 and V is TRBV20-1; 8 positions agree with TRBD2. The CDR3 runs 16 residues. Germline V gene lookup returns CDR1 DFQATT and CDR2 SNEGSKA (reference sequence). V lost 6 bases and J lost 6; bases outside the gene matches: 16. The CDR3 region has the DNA TGCAGTGCCCACCGTCAGACTAGCGTAGTTCCCAATGAGCAGTTCTTC. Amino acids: CSAHRQTSVVPNEQFF.

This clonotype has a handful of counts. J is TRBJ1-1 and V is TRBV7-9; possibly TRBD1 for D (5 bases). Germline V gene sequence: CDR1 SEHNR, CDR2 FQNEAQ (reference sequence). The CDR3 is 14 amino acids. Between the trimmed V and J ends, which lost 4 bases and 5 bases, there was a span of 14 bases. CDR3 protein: CASSSQRGETEAFF. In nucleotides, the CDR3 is TGTGCCAGCAGCTCCCAGCGGGGGGAAACTGAAGCTTTCTTT.

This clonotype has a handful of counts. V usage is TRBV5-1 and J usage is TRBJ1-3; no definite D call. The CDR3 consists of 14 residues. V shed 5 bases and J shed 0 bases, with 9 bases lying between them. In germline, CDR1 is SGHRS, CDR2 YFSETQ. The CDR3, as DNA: TGCGCCAGCAGGAAACCGGACTCTGGAAACACCATATATTTT. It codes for CASRKPDSGNTIYF.

Written as DNA, the CDR3 is TGTGCCAGCAGTGACTCAACTGGGTCCCGGACTAGCGGGAAGGGCGAGCAGTACTTC. Its translation is CASSDSTGSRTSGKGEQYF. V and J are TRBV25-1 and TRBJ2-7; 12 positions agree with TRBD2. The CDR3 is made up of 19 amino acids. Germline assignment: CDR1 MGHDK and CDR2 SYGVNS. V lost 3 bases to trimming and J lost 6 bases; unmatched junction nucleotides: 18.

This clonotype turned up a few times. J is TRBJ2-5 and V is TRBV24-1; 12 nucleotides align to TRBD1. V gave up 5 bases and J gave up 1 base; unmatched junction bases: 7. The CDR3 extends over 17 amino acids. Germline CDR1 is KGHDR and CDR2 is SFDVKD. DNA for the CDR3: TGTGCCACCAGTGGAAAGGGACAGGGGGCGACCCAAGAGACCCAGTACTTC. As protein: CATSGKGQGATQETQYF.

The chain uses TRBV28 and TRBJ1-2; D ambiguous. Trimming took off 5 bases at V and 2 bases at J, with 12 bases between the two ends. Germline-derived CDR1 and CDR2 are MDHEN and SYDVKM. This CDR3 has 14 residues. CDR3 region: CASSRALNNYGYTF. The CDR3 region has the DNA TGTGCCAGCAGTCGGGCACTTAACAACTATGGCTACACCTTC.

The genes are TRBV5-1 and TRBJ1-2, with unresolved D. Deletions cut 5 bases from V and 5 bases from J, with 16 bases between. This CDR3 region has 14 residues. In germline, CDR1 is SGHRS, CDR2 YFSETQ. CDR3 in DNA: TGCGCCAGCAGGGGTGACGGGCGGCGGTATGGCTACACCTTC. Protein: CASRGDGRRYGYTF.

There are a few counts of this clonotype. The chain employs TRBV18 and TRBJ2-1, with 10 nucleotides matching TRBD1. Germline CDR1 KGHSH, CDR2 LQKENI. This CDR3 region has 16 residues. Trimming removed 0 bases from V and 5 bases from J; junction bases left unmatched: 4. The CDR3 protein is CASSPPWTGGNNEQFF. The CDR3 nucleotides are TGTGCCAGCTCACCACCCTGGACAGGGGGTAACAATGAGCAGTTCTTC.

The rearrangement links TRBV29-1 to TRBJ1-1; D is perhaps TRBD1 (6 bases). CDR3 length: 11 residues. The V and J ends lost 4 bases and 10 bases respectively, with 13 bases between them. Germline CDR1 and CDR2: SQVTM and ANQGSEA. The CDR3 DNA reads TGCAGCGTTGGAGTCGGGGGCTTAGCTTTCTTT. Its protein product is CSVGVGGLAFF.

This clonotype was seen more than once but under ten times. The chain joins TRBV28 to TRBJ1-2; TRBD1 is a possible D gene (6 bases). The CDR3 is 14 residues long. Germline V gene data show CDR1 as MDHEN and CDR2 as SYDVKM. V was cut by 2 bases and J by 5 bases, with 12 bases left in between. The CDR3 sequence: CASSLKAQGYGYTF. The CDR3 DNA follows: TGTGCCAGCAGTTTAAAAGCGCAGGGGTATGGCTACACCTTC.

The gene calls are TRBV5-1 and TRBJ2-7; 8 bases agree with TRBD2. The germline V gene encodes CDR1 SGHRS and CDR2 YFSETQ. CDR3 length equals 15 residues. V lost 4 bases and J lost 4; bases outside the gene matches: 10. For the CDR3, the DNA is TGCGCCAGCAGCCCCCTAAGCGGGAGCATTTACGAGCAGTACTTC. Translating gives CASSPLSGSIYEQYF.

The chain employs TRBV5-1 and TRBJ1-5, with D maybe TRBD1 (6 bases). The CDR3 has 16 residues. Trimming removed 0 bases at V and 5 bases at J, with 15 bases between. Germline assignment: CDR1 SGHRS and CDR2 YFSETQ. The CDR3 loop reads CASSLGTGKLDQPQHF. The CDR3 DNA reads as TGCGCCAGCAGCTTGGGAACAGGGAAGCTAGATCAGCCCCAGCATTTT.

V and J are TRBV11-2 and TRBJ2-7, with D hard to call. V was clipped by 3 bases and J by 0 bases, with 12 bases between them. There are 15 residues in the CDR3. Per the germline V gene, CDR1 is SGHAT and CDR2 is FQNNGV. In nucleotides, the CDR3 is TGTGCCAGCAGCTTCGGACGGATCTGCTCCTACGAGCAGTACTTC. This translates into CASSFGRICSYEQYF.

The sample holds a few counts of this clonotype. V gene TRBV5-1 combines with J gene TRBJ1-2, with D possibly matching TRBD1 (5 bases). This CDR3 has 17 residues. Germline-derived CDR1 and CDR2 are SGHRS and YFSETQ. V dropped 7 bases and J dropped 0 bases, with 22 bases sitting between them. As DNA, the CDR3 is TGCGCCAGCGGACGGGGGGGTACAGCGCCTTCTAACTATGGCTACACCTTC. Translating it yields CASGRGGTAPSNYGYTF. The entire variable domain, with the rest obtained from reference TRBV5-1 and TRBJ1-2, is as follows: KAGVTQTPRYLIKTRGQQVTLSCSPISGHRSVSWYQQTPGQGLQFLFEYFSETQRNKGNFPGRFSGRQFSNSRSEMNVSTLELGDSALYLCASGRGGTAPSNYGYTFGSGTRLTVV.

The CDR3 coding sequence is TGTGCCATCAGTGGACCGACTAGCGCGAGCCCCGTAAAGCAGTACTTC. It yields the protein CAISGPTSASPVKQYF. V usage is TRBV10-3 and J usage is TRBJ2-5; 8 nucleotides agree with TRBD2. The CDR3 is made up of 16 amino acids. CDR1 and CDR2 (germline): ENHRY, SYGVKD. V was clipped by 4 bases and J by 11 bases; unmatched bases: 18.

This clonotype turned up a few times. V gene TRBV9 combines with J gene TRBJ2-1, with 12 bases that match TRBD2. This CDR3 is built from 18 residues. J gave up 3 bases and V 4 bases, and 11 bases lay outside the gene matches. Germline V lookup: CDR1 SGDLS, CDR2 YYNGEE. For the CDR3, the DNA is TGTGCCAGCAGCCCGAGGGGGCCTAGCGGGAGGGTCTACAATGAGCAGTTCTTC. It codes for CASSPRGPSGRVYNEQFF.

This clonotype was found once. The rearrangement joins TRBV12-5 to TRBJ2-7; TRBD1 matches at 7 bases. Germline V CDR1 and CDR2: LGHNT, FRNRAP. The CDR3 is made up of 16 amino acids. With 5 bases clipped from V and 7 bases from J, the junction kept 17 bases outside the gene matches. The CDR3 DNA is TGTGCTAGTGGTCCCAGGGGGTCTAACCTCTACAATGAGCAGTACTTC. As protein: CASGPRGSNLYNEQYF.

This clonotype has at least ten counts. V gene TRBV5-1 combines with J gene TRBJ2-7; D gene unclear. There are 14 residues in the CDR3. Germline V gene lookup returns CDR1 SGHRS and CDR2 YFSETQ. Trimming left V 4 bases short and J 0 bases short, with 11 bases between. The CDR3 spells CASSESYFSYEQYF. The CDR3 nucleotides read TGCGCCAGCAGCGAGTCTTATTTCTCCTACGAGCAGTACTTC.

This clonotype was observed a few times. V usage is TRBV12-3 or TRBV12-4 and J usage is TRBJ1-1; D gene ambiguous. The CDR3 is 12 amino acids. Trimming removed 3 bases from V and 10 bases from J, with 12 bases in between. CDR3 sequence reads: CASSFGERVAFF. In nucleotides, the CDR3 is TGTGCCAGCAGTTTTGGGGAGCGGGTAGCTTTCTTT.

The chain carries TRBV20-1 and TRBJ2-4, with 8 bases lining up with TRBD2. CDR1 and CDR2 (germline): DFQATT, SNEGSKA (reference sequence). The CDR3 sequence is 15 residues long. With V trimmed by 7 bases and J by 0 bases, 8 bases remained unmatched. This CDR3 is CSVLADLVAKNIQYF. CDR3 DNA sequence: TGCAGTGTACTAGCGGACCTAGTAGCCAAAAACATTCAGTACTTC.

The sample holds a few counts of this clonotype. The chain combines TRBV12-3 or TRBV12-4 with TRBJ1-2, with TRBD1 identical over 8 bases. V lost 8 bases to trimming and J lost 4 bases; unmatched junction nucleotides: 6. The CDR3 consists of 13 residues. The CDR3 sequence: CASLGQGAYGYTF. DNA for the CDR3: TGTGCCAGCCTAGGGCAGGGGGCCTATGGCTACACCTTC.

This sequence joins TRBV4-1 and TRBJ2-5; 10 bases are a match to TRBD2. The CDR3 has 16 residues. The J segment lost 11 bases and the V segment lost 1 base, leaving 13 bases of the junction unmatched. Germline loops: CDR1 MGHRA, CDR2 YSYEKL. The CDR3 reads CASSQVLLAGFNEQYF. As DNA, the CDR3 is TGCGCCAGCAGCCAAGTATTACTAGCGGGGTTCAATGAGCAGTACTTC.